A single T cell receptor (beta chain) is shown here with its context. Germline CDR1 and CDR2: SGHAT and FQNNGV. The CDR3 contains 14 residues. Trimming took 6 bases from V and 3 from J, leaving 14 bases between them. The assay was immunoSEQ multiplex PCR, and TCRdb's table has in-frame clones only and misses some. The sample has 210,000 or so clones; just under 90% are singletons. This entry belongs to a study of blood T cell repertoires in COVID-19. The Seattle patients joined while their infection was active and were tracked longitudinally afterward. The receptor comes from a young man with COVID-19, enrolled during active disease. Sequenced material: peripheral blood. The chain recombines TRBV11-2 with TRBJ1-2; no firm D call. Written as DNA, the CDR3 is TGTGCCAGCAGTTCCGCAGGCGCTCACTATGGCTACACCTTC. Its protein is CASSSAGAHYGYTF.